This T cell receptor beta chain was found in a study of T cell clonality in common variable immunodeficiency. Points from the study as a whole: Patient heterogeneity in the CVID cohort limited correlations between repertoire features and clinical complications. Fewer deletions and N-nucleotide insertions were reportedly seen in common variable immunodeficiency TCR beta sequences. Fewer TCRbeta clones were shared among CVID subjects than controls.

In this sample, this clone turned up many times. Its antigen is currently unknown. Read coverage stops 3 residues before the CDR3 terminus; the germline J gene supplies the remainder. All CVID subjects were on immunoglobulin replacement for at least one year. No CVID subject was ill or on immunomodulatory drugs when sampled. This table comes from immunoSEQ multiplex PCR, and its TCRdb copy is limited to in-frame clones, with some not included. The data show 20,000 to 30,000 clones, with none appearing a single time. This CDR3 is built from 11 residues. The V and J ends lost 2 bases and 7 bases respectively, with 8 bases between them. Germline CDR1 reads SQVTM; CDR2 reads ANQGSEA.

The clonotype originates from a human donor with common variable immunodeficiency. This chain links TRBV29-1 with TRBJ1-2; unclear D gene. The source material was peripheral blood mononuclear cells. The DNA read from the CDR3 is TGCAGCGTTGAACTGGCGGGTGGC. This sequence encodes CSVELAGG. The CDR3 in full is CSVELAGGYTF.